Shown below are 18 T cell receptor beta chains from a single sample sequenced in a study of regulatory T cells in long-lasting Graves disease. According to the study, TCR beta libraries were built with iRepertoire HTBI primers and CDR3-region Arm-PCR. Each CDR3 protein gets one entry after TCRdb re-called the multiplex PCR reads with MiXCR. This sample has some 470,000 distinct CDR3 sequences, with roughly a fifth found just once. The time point here: persistent/refractory GD, antithyroid drugs over 5 years with positive TRAb. PBMCs were the source of the RNA used for TCR sequencing. This specimen consisted of peripheral blood mononuclear cells (PBMCs), obtained when the disease was refractory, from a patient treated with antithyroid drugs. These receptor sequences come from a female donor with Graves disease.

This clonotype was counted ten times or more. The chain recombines TRBV28 with TRBJ2-7; tentatively, D is TRBD2 (5 bases). This CDR3 spans 14 amino acids. V lost 5 bases and J 3 bases, leaving 14 bases between the germline ends. The V gene's germline CDR1 is MDHEN and CDR2 SYDVKM. The CDR3 region has the DNA TGTGCCAGCAGTATAGAGGGTCGTCTCTACGAGCAGTACTTC. It is translated as CASSIEGRLYEQYF.

The rearrangement uses TRBV28 and TRBJ1-5; 9 nucleotides line up with TRBD1. V lost 6 bases and J lost 4; bases outside the gene matches: 7. The CDR3 contains 15 residues. CDR1 is MDHEN and CDR2 is SYDVKM in the germline V gene. CDR3 nucleotides: TGTGCCAGCAGAGCCGGGACAGGGTGGAATCAGCCCCAGCATTTT. Translation: CASRAGTGWNQPQHF.

The J gene is TRBJ1-1, the V gene TRBV19, with a weak D call TRBD1 (5 bases). With 6 bases removed from V and 0 bases from J, the gap between germline ends came to 17 bases. CDR1 and CDR2 from the germline V gene are LNHDA and SQIVND (reference sequence). There are 16 residues in the CDR3. CDR3 loop: CASSKPRTSMNTEAFF. CDR3 DNA sequence: TGTGCCAGTAGCAAACCCCGGACAAGTATGAACACTGAAGCTTTCTTT.

The sample holds a few counts of this clonotype. The chain employs TRBV20-1 and TRBJ2-1; D not resolved. CDR3 size: 14 residues. V gave up 5 bases and J gave up 8 bases, with 19 bases separating them. CDR1 and CDR2 (germline): DFQATT, SNEGSKA (reference sequence). Here the CDR3 reads CSAESSAALDEQFF. The DNA for the CDR3 is TGCAGTGCTGAATCTAGTGCGGCCCTCGATGAGCAGTTCTTC.

This clonotype was recorded at least ten times. J is TRBJ2-2 and V is TRBV28; TRBD1 might be the D (6 bases). CDR1 is MDHEN and CDR2 is SYDVKM in the germline V gene. With 10 bases removed from V and 3 bases from J, the gap between germline ends came to 12 bases. CDR3 length: 13 residues. Written as DNA, the CDR3 is TGTGCCACCAGGGGAGCCGACACCGGGGAGCTGTTTTTT. This codes for CATRGADTGELFF.

This clonotype has at least ten counts. The V call is TRBV2, the J call TRBJ2-5, with D unresolved. The V gene lost 4 bases and the J gene lost 2 bases, with 5 bases spanning the gap. This CDR3 has 12 residues. Germline CDR1 and CDR2: SNHLY and FYNNEI. The CDR3 region has the DNA TGTGCCAGCAGTGCGCAGCAAGAGACCCAGTACTTC. This translates into CASSAQQETQYF.

This chain joins TRBV24-1 and TRBJ2-4, with a possible D match to TRBD1 (5 bases). Germline values: CDR1 KGHDR, CDR2 SFDVKD. V dropped 1 base and J dropped 7 bases, with 13 bases sitting between them. The CDR3 contains 15 residues. The CDR3 region is CATSDFWQGRNIQYF. In DNA form, the CDR3 reads TGTGCCACCAGTGATTTTTGGCAGGGAAGGAACATTCAGTACTTC.

The CDR3 loop is CASSLAAGRRGYTF. In DNA form, the CDR3 reads TGTGCCAGCAGCTTGGCGGCAGGGAGAAGAGGCTACACCTTC. V is TRBV5-4 and J is TRBJ1-2, with a possible D match to TRBD1 (5 bases). CDR1 is SGHNT, CDR2 YYREEE, per germline (reference sequence). The ends were cut back, 0 bases at V and 8 bases at J, with 14 bases in the middle. The CDR3 sequence is 14 residues long.

This clonotype was counted between two and nine times. The chain employs TRBV27 and TRBJ2-2, with 10 nucleotides matching TRBD1. This CDR3 has 18 amino acids. Germline V lookup: CDR1 MNHEY, CDR2 SMNVEV (reference sequence). J was trimmed by 0 bases and V by 6 bases; bases with no gene match: 10. In DNA form, the CDR3 reads TGTGCCAGCAGACGTAGGGGGACAGGGGTTTCGAACACCGGGGAGCTGTTTTTT. This sequence encodes CASRRRGTGVSNTGELFF.

CDR3 in amino acids: CSAGLRGDTGELFF. The CDR3 nucleotides are TGCAGTGCCGGATTGAGGGGGGACACCGGGGAGCTGTTTTTT. This chain joins TRBV20-1 and TRBJ2-2, with D possibly being TRBD1 or TRBD2 (6 bases each). The CDR3 totals 14 residues. In germline, CDR1 is DFQATT, CDR2 SNEGSKA (reference sequence). V lost 6 bases and J lost 3, with 14 bases in between.

The chain couples TRBV5-5 to TRBJ2-7; no reliable D call. This CDR3 spans 13 amino acids. Trimming took 1 base from V and 2 from J, leaving 7 bases between them. Germline CDR1 and CDR2: SGHKS and YYEKEE (reference sequence). CDR3 amino acids: CASSLQPTYEQYF. Here the CDR3 DNA reads TGTGCCAGCAGCTTGCAGCCGACCTACGAGCAGTACTTC.

This clonotype was counted only a few times. This chain joins TRBV29-1 and TRBJ2-7; TRBD2 is a possible D gene (6 bases). The germline V and J ends were trimmed by 4 bases and 4 bases, with 17 bases remaining between them. Looked up from germline, CDR1 is SQVTM and CDR2 is ANQGSEA. The CDR3 runs 14 residues. The CDR3 nucleotides are TGCAGCGTTGTGGAGGGCAAATTAAGATACGAGCAGTACTTC. Its protein is CSVVEGKLRYEQYF.

This clonotype appeared many times. J is TRBJ2-5 and V is TRBV24-1; D may be TRBD1 or TRBD2 (5 bases each). In germline, CDR1 is KGHDR, CDR2 SFDVKD. The ends were cut back, 4 bases at V and 1 base at J, with 12 bases in the middle. The CDR3 has 15 residues. The DNA of the CDR3 is TGTGCCACCAGTGACCCGGGACGGATCCAAGAGACCCAGTACTTC. Its protein is CATSDPGRIQETQYF.

This clonotype was detected many times. The CDR3 DNA sequence: TGTGCCAGCAGCTTAGGGGACAGTCGTAAACCCCTCCACTTT. Protein sequence: CASSLGDSRKPLHF. The V call is TRBV11-2, the J call TRBJ1-6, with TRBD1 matching 7 bases. Germline lookup yields CDR1 SGHAT and CDR2 FQNNGV. V lost 1 base, J lost 12 bases, and 6 bases stayed unmatched. This CDR3 is built from 14 residues. Full variable domain (missing parts from reference TRBV11-2 and TRBJ1-6): EAGVAQSPRYKIIEKRQSVAFWCNPISGHATLYWYQQILGQGPKLLIQFQNNGVVDDSQLPKDRFSAERLKGVDSTLKIQPAKLEDSAVYLCASSLGDSRKPLHFGNGTRLTVT.

The chain couples TRBV6-1 to TRBJ1-5; D perhaps matches TRBD1 (6 bases). V lost 7 bases and J lost 1, with 14 bases in between. CDR1 and CDR2 from the germline V gene are MNHNS and SASEGT. CDR3 length: 15 residues. Written as DNA, the CDR3 is TGTGCCAGCAAAAAGGGGACACAGAGCAATCAGCCCCAGCATTTT. This sequence encodes CASKKGTQSNQPQHF.

This chain connects TRBV29-1 to TRBJ1-5; weak D call: TRBD1 (5 bases). The CDR3 contains 13 residues. V dropped 7 bases and J dropped 3 bases, with 13 bases sitting between them. Looked up from germline, CDR1 is SQVTM and CDR2 is ANQGSEA. The DNA of the CDR3 is TGCAGCGCACAAGACGGACACAATCAGCCCCAGCATTTT. Translated, it gives CSAQDGHNQPQHF.

This clonotype was counted many times. The chain couples TRBV30 to TRBJ1-2; 8 bases are shared with TRBD1. This CDR3 has 14 amino acids. Germline values: CDR1 GTSNPN, CDR2 SVGIG (reference sequence). The V and J ends lost 1 base and 6 bases, in that order; junction bases with no gene match: 7. The CDR3 nucleotides read TGTGCCTGGAGTGCCCTAAGGACAGGGCATGGCTACACCTTC. It specifies CAWSALRTGHGYTF.

Note on this clonotype: This probably arose from a read error, given a far larger clone one base away. The chain links TRBV28 to TRBJ2-5, with D hard to call. The CDR3 consists of 15 residues. The germline gives CDR1 MDHEN, CDR2 SYDVKM. Trimming took off 4 bases at V and 5 bases at J, with 17 bases between the two ends. CDR3 sequence reads: CASSSFRTAGETQYF. CDR3 coding DNA: TGTGCCAGCAGTTCCTTCAGGACGGCTGGGGAGACCCAGTACTTC.